Listed below are T cell receptor beta chains from one sample, sequenced in a study of cytomegalovirus exposure and HLA in healthy donors. This table comes from immunoSEQ multiplex PCR, and its TCRdb copy is limited to in-frame clones, with some not included. The sample contains tens of thousands of clones, roughly 93% of which appear only once. The sample taken for sequencing was PBMCs. The receptors come from a young man in good health and CMV-seronegative. Both conserved end residues are part of each CDR3. Each record gives: CDR3 length, clone size, J gene, V gene, D gene, CDR3 protein, CDR3 DNA. D genes are given only for firm matches. Only some rows state a clone size, as once, few, many or a class for expanded clones.

16 NA TRBJ2-3 TRBV4-1 NA CASSHSSDPLPDTQYF TGCGCCAGCAGCCATTCAAGCGATCCTTTACCAGATACGCAGTATTTT
17 NA TRBJ2-2 TRBV11-3 TRBD2 CASSPPTSGRNTGELFF TGTGCCAGCAGCCCCCCAACTAGCGGGAGGAACACCGGGGAGCTGTTTTTT
10 NA TRBJ1-2 TRBV19 NA CASPPEGYTF TGTGCCAGCCCCCCTGAGGGCTACACCTTC
12 NA TRBJ1-6 TRBV10-3 NA CAISESGLPLHF TGTGCCATCAGTGAGTCGGGGCTGCCCCTCCACTTT
13 NA TRBJ1-2 TRBV14 TRBD1 CASRGTANYGYTF TGTGCCAGCAGAGGGACAGCTAACTATGGCTACACCTTC
12 NA TRBJ1-5 TRBV6-6 NA CASSRTNQPQHF TGTGCCAGCAGTAGAACTAATCAGCCCCAGCATTTT
15 NA TRBJ2-7 TRBV10-2 TRBD2 CASRDASGRAGEQYF TGCGCCAGCAGAGACGCTAGCGGGAGGGCCGGGGAGCAGTACTTC
14 NA TRBJ1-1 TRBV11-2 NA CASSSPPQDTEAFF TGTGCCAGCAGCTCACCCCCTCAGGACACTGAAGCTTTCTTT
13 NA TRBJ2-7 TRBV29-1 NA CSASGSLTYEQYF TGCAGCGCCTCCGGGTCCCTCACCTACGAGCAGTACTTC
13 NA TRBJ1-1 TRBV29-1 NA CSVVRQMNTEAFF TGCAGCGTTGTGCGGCAGATGAACACTGAAGCTTTCTTT
15 NA TRBJ2-3 TRBV11-2 TRBD2 CASSGLAFLLDTQYF TGTGCCAGCAGCGGACTAGCGTTCCTTTTGGATACGCAGTATTTT
16 NA TRBJ2-3 TRBV11-2 TRBD1 CASSFTGTGFPDTQYF TGTGCCAGCAGCTTCACCGGGACAGGGTTTCCAGATACGCAGTATTTT
16 NA TRBJ2-3 TRBV28 NA CASSPLAVTSTDTQYF TGTGCCAGCAGTCCCTTAGCGGTAACTAGCACAGATACGCAGTATTTT
15 NA TRBJ1-4 TRBV6-4 TRBD1 CASSDDHRGHEKLFF TGTGCCAGCAGTGACGATCACAGGGGGCATGAAAAACTGTTTTTT
18 NA TRBJ2-3 TRBV6-1 TRBD2 CASSERASGGYFTDTQYF TGTGCCAGCAGTGAGAGGGCTAGCGGGGGGTATTTCACAGATACGCAGTATTTT
15 few TRBJ1-1 TRBV28 TRBD1 CASSAGGSVSTEAFF TGTGCCAGCAGTGCAGGGGGTTCTGTTAGCACTGAAGCTTTCTTT
14 NA TRBJ1-1 TRBV9 TRBD1 CASSARDREFEAFF TGTGCCAGCAGCGCCCGGGACAGGGAATTTGAAGCTTTCTTT
13 NA TRBJ2-7 TRBV30 TRBD1 CAWSRDRGFEQYF TGTGCCTGGAGCAGGGACAGGGGCTTCGAGCAGTACTTC
14 NA TRBJ1-1 TRBV4-2 NA CASSPRGGNTEAFF TGTGCCAGCAGCCCCCGAGGGGGGAACACTGAAGCTTTCTTT
15 NA TRBJ2-1 TRBV5-4 TRBD2 CASSLGSRGGPEQFF TGTGCCAGCAGCTTGGGTTCGCGGGGGGGCCCTGAGCAGTTCTTC
15 NA TRBJ1-1 TRBV5-5 TRBD1 CASSLAGQGPTEAFF TGTGCCAGCAGCTTGGCCGGACAGGGACCCACTGAAGCTTTCTTT
16 NA TRBJ2-7 TRBV15 NA CATSRDGAWQAYEQYF TGTGCCACCAGCAGAGATGGGGCCTGGCAGGCCTACGAGCAGTACTTC
13 once TRBJ2-1 TRBV7-2 NA CASSLDLRDEQFF TGTGCCAGCAGCTTAGACCTCCGGGATGAGCAGTTCTTC
14 NA TRBJ2-3 TRBV4-1 NA CASSPLELADTQYF TGCGCCAGCAGCCCCTTAGAACTAGCAGATACGCAGTATTTT
16 NA TRBJ2-3 TRBV5-1 NA CASSSENQASTDTQYF TGCGCCAGCAGCTCAGAAAATCAGGCTAGCACAGATACGCAGTATTTT
15 NA TRBJ2-3 TRBV2 NA CASSEGRVNTDTQYF TGTGCCAGCAGTGAAGGCAGGGTAAACACAGATACGCAGTATTTT
15 NA TRBJ1-3 TRBV6-6 NA CASRGMDKAGNTIYF TGTGCCAGCAGGGGAATGGACAAGGCAGGAAACACCATATATTTT
18 once TRBJ2-1 TRBV4-1 NA CASSPRVSVAVPPIEQFF TGCGCCAGCAGCCCGAGGGTTTCGGTAGCGGTCCCTCCGATTGAGCAGTTCTTC
18 few TRBJ2-7 TRBV19 TRBD2 CASSIRGQLAGFAHEQYF TGTGCCAGTAGTATACGCGGGCAACTAGCGGGTTTCGCCCACGAGCAGTACTTC
12 NA TRBJ1-2 TRBV28 NA CASTSRSGGYTF TGTGCCAGCACCTCGCGGTCGGGAGGCTACACCTTC
17 NA TRBJ1-5 TRBV5-6 NA CASSLWFAQGSNQPQHF TGTGCCAGCAGCTTGTGGTTTGCTCAGGGGAGCAATCAGCCCCAGCATTTT
16 NA TRBJ1-2 TRBV27 TRBD1 CASSLSGTAPGYGYTF TGTGCCAGCAGTTTATCAGGGACAGCTCCCGGCTATGGCTACACCTTC
17 NA TRBJ2-1 TRBV15 TRBD1 CATSSSYGQVFLNEQFF TGTGCCACCAGCAGTAGCTACGGACAGGTTTTCCTCAATGAGCAGTTCTTC
13 NA TRBJ2-1 TRBV9 NA CASSVTGNNEQFF TGTGCCAGCAGCGTAACGGGGAACAATGAGCAGTTCTTC
13 NA TRBJ2-1 TRBV6-1 NA CASRGASKNEQFF TGTGCCAGCCGGGGGGCTAGTAAAAATGAGCAGTTCTTC
17 NA TRBJ1-4 TRBV5-1 TRBD1 CASSLDRGIATNEKLFF TGCGCCAGCAGCTTGGACAGGGGAATTGCAACTAATGAAAAACTGTTTTTT
15 NA TRBJ1-1 TRBV2 TRBD1 CASSRQGALNTEAFF TGTGCCAGCAGTAGACAGGGGGCGCTGAACACTGAAGCTTTCTTT
13 once TRBJ1-3 TRBV11-3 NA CASSFATGGTIYF TGTGCCAGCAGCTTCGCGACCGGAGGCACCATATATTTT
13 NA TRBJ2-1 TRBV6-5 NA CASRTTRTDEQFF TGTGCCAGCAGAACCACCCGGACAGATGAGCAGTTCTTC
15 few TRBJ2-7 TRBV7-3 TRBD2 CASSLSGLGTYEQYF TGTGCCAGCAGCTTAAGTGGACTAGGAACCTACGAGCAGTACTTC
13 NA TRBJ2-5 TRBV19 NA CASSIGQQETQYF TGTGCCAGTAGTATTGGGCAGCAAGAGACCCAGTACTTC
15 many TRBJ2-7 TRBV28 TRBD2 CASSLVAGGRGEQYF TGTGCCAGCAGTTTAGTAGCGGGGGGGCGAGGCGAGCAGTACTTC
14 NA TRBJ1-2 TRBV28 TRBD1 CASTRNRGRYGYTF TGTGCCAGCACACGAAACAGGGGGCGCTATGGCTACACCTTC
13 NA TRBJ1-1 TRBV9 NA CASSLDTNTEAFF TGTGCCAGCAGCTTGGACACGAACACTGAAGCTTTCTTT
16 NA TRBJ2-7 TRBV7-8 TRBD2 CASSLEREGYYYEQYF TGTGCCAGCAGCTTAGAGAGGGAGGGGTATTACTACGAGCAGTACTTC
13 NA TRBJ2-7 TRBV5-5 NA CASSPQPSYEQYF TGTGCCAGCAGCCCACAGCCCTCCTACGAGCAGTACTTC
16 NA TRBJ2-3 TRBV28 TRBD2 CASSLFGGMGTDTQYF TGTGCCAGCAGTTTGTTCGGGGGGATGGGCACAGATACGCAGTATTTT
15 NA TRBJ1-3 TRBV28 TRBD1 CASRRTGRRGNTIYF TGTGCCAGCAGAAGGACAGGGAGGCGAGGAAACACCATATATTTT
13 once TRBJ2-7 TRBV7-2 NA CASSLGPDSEQYF TGTGCCAGCAGCTTAGGCCCTGACTCCGAGCAGTACTTC
15 NA TRBJ1-2 TRBV25-1 NA CASSARTDSNYGYTF TGTGCCAGCAGCGCAAGGACAGACTCCAACTATGGCTACACCTTC
14 NA TRBJ2-3 TRBV11-2 TRBD2 CASKREGDTDTQYF TGTGCCAGCAAGCGGGAGGGAGACACAGATACGCAGTATTTT
19 NA TRBJ2-1 TRBV21-1 NA CASRSGTGDPLSSYNEQFF TGTGCCAGCAGATCCGGGACAGGTGATCCCCTAAGCTCCTACAATGAGCAGTTCTTC
16 NA TRBJ2-3 TRBV27 NA CASSPPRGLWTDTQYF TGTGCCAGCAGTCCCCCTAGGGGACTTTGGACAGATACGCAGTATTTT
16 NA TRBJ1-5 TRBV4-1 TRBD1 CASSQETGGAYQPQHF TGCGCCAGCAGCCAGGAGACAGGGGGCGCGTATCAGCCCCAGCATTTT
13 NA TRBJ1-1 TRBV27 NA CASSLSGGTEAFF TGTGCCAGCAGTTTATCCGGCGGCACTGAAGCTTTCTTT
16 NA TRBJ2-1 TRBV10-3 NA CAISESTGTSYNEQFF TGTGCCATCAGTGAGTCTACAGGGACCTCCTACAATGAGCAGTTCTTC
16 NA TRBJ2-1 TRBV4-2 TRBD2 CASSPSGLAGNNEQFF TGTGCCAGCAGCCCTTCGGGACTAGCGGGGAACAATGAGCAGTTCTTC